The subject of this entry is one T cell receptor (beta chain). Its cognate antigen is unknown. The data were produced by immunoSEQ multiplex PCR, yet TCRdb's version contains in-frame clones alone and is incomplete. The table includes roughly 38,000 clones, more than 75% detected once. The data were taken from a study of T cells in localized non-small cell lung cancer. Points from the study as a whole: Appearance in adjacent lung was seen for a median 57 of the top 100 tumor clones. Greater T cell density in blood accompanied longer overall survival. Sequencing was restricted to one tumor region; therefore, heterogeneity remains possible. Uninvolved nearby lung showed the greatest T cell clonality, exceeding that found in tumor.

The CDR3 runs to 15 residues. Germline CDR1 MNHEY, CDR2 SVGAGI. The V gene lost 0 bases and the J gene lost 6 bases, with 11 bases spanning the gap. Material: peripheral blood, obtained before any cancer treatment. V is TRBV6-5 and J is TRBJ2-2; D call uncertain. The TCR comes from a man aged 18 to 50 with stage I lung adenocarcinoma. CDR3: CASSYSITPSGELFF. CDR3 DNA sequence: TGTGCCAGCAGTTACTCGATTACCCCCTCCGGGGAGCTGTTTTTT.